A single sample gave rise to the 26 T cell receptor beta chains below, sequenced in a study of T cells in Graves' hyperthyroidism and ophthalmopathy. TCR beta CDR3 sequences were amplified from RNA transcripts. When the TCR CDR3 underwent first-round RT-PCR, the HTBI primer set was used. Using its own MiXCR run on the multiplex PCR reads, TCRdb lists one record per CDR3 protein. Of over 500,000 distinct CDR3 sequences listed, less than 15% are singletons. Sequencing was performed on blood. These receptors all stem from a woman between 40 and 50 years old with Graves' hyperthyroidism.

This clonotype appeared many times. This chain joins TRBV2 and TRBJ1-1, with D possibly matching TRBD1 (6 bases). The V gene lost 7 bases and the J gene lost 1 base, with 13 bases spanning the gap. The CDR3 sequence is 14 residues long. Germline CDR1 reads SNHLY; CDR2 reads FYNNEI. The CDR3 is CASTGVGGNTEAFF. As DNA, the CDR3 is TGTGCCAGCACCGGGGTAGGGGGGAACACTGAAGCTTTCTTT.

In its sample, this clonotype was seen a few times. The rearrangement links TRBV27 to TRBJ2-1; 10 bases agree with TRBD2. This CDR3 spans 15 amino acids. Trimming took 0 bases from V and 16 from J; bases not matched to a gene: 12. The germline V gene encodes CDR1 MNHEY and CDR2 SMNVEV (reference sequence). CDR3: CASSLSTTASGSPFF. The DNA for the CDR3 is TGTGCCAGCAGTTTATCGACTACAGCTAGCGGGAGTCCCTTCTTC.

This clonotype was seen ten or more times. This rearrangement joins TRBV12-3 or TRBV12-4 to TRBJ1-2, with D possibly being TRBD1 (6 bases). The V end lost 5 bases, the J end lost 3 bases, and 16 bases lay between the germline ends. This CDR3 contains 15 residues. The DNA for the CDR3 is TGTGCCAGCAGTGCCCCGACCGGGACATACTATGGCTACACCTTC. This translates into CASSAPTGTYYGYTF.

This clonotype was observed at least ten times. V and J are TRBV5-1 and TRBJ2-2; 9 positions match TRBD2. Germline CDR1 reads SGHRS; CDR2 reads YFSETQ. The junction had 1 base not matched to a gene; V was cut back by 0 bases and J by 4 bases. The CDR3 is 15 amino acids. The CDR3 DNA reads as TGCGCCAGCAGCTTGGAAGCGGGAGGCACCGGGGAGCTGTTTTTT. The encoded protein is CASSLEAGGTGELFF.

The chain has TRBV5-1 and TRBJ2-2; 9 bases are a match to TRBD1. Germline V gives CDR1 SGHRS, CDR2 YFSETQ. J gave up 1 base and V 4 bases, and 5 bases lay outside the gene matches. There are 16 residues in the CDR3. The CDR3 bases are TGCGCCAGCAGCGTTCCGGGACAGGGGAACACCGGGGAGCTGTTTTTT. Translation gives CASSVPGQGNTGELFF. Supplemented by reference TRBV5-1 and TRBJ2-2, the full variable domain reads KAGVTQTPRYLIKTRGQQVTLSCSPISGHRSVSWYQQTPGQGLQFLFEYFSETQRNKGNFPGRFSGRQFSNSRSEMNVSTLELGDSALYLCASSVPGQGNTGELFFGEGSRLTVL.

At least ten counts were recorded for this clonotype. The V call is TRBV7-2, the J call TRBJ1-6; 7 nucleotides agree with TRBD1. The J segment lost 10 bases and the V segment lost 4 bases, leaving 7 bases of the junction unmatched. Germline V gives CDR1 SGHTA, CDR2 FQGNSA. The length of the CDR3 is 14 residues. The CDR3 DNA sequence: TGTGCCAGCAGCTCCCGACAGGGAAAATCACCCCTCCACTTT. This encodes CASSSRQGKSPLHF. The full variable domain, rest sourced from reference TRBV7-2 and TRBJ1-6, is GAGVSQSPSNKVTEKGKDVELRCDPISGHTALYWYRQSLGQGLEFLIYFQGNSAPDKSGLPSDRFSAERTGGSVSTLTIQRTQQEDSAVYLCASSSRQGKSPLHFGNGTRLTVT.

This clonotype was picked up one time. The V and J genes are TRBV6-1 and TRBJ2-2; D possibly uses TRBD1 or TRBD2 (5 bases each). The ends were cut back, 8 bases at V and 0 bases at J, with 13 bases in the middle. The length of the CDR3 is 15 residues. CDR1 MNHNS and CDR2 SASEGT come from the germline V gene. CDR3 DNA sequence: TGTGCCAGCGCTACGGGGCAGACGAACACCGGGGAGCTGTTTTTT. Translation gives CASATGQTNTGELFF.

This clonotype showed up many times. V and J are TRBV3-1 and TRBJ2-1; no clear D gene. This CDR3 is 15 amino acids long. Germline loops: CDR1 LGHDT, CDR2 YNNKEL (reference sequence). The V end was cut by 7 bases, the J end by 0 bases, with 13 bases between. CDR3 residues: CASTDRTSSYNEQFF. DNA for the CDR3: TGTGCCAGCACCGATCGTACAAGCTCCTACAATGAGCAGTTCTTC.

In its sample, this clonotype was seen many times. The genes are TRBV11-1 and TRBJ2-1; TRBD1 matches at 9 bases. Germline V gene sequence: CDR1 SGHAT, CDR2 FQDESV (reference sequence). V lost 5 bases to trimming and J lost 4 bases; unmatched junction nucleotides: 9. CDR3 length: 16 amino acids. DNA for the CDR3: TGTGCCAGCAGCCCCGGTTCCGGGACAGGGTACAATGAGCAGTTCTTC. It codes for CASSPGSGTGYNEQFF.

This clonotype was seen at least ten times. The chain is built from TRBV28 and TRBJ2-1; 11 bases match TRBD2. Trimming cost V 5 bases and J 8 bases; bases outside gene matches: 14. This CDR3 has 17 residues. The germline V gene has CDR1 MDHEN and CDR2 SYDVKM. The CDR3: CASSRRRLAGWYDEQFF. CDR3 DNA: TGTGCCAGCAGTCGGCGGAGACTAGCGGGATGGTATGATGAGCAGTTCTTC.

The chain carries TRBV19 and TRBJ1-2; D ambiguous. V shed 6 bases and J shed 4 bases, with 12 bases lying between them. The CDR3 contains 13 residues. Per the germline V gene, CDR1 is LNHDA and CDR2 is SQIVND (reference sequence). The CDR3 is CASSPDVFYGYTF. The CDR3 DNA follows: TGTGCCAGTAGCCCGGATGTGTTCTATGGCTACACCTTC.

The chain links TRBV5-5 to TRBJ2-4; TRBD2 aligns across 7 bases. Trimming removed 0 bases from V and 0 bases from J; junction bases left unmatched: 9. The CDR3 is made up of 18 amino acids. In germline, CDR1 is SGHKS, CDR2 YYEKEE (reference sequence). The CDR3 DNA is TGTGCCAGCAGCTTGGCTTGGATGCCTAGCGGAGCCAAAAACATTCAGTACTTC. As protein: CASSLAWMPSGAKNIQYF.

The chain combines TRBV12-3 or TRBV12-4 with TRBJ1-1; D gene uncertain. Trimming stripped 0 bases from V and 8 bases from J, with 7 bases between. The CDR3 consists of 12 residues. CDR3 protein: CASSLASIEAFF. In DNA form, the CDR3 reads TGTGCCAGCAGTTTAGCCTCCATCGAAGCTTTCTTT.

There are many counts of this clonotype. This chain links TRBV2 with TRBJ1-1; D uncertain. V was cut by 6 bases and J by 4 bases, with 12 bases left in between. Per the germline V gene, CDR1 is SNHLY and CDR2 is FYNNEI. The CDR3 is 13 residues long. The CDR3 loop reads CASRLGSLTEAFF. The CDR3 region has the DNA TGTGCCAGCAGGCTCGGGTCCCTCACTGAAGCTTTCTTT.

The table lists this clonotype with many counts. The chain combines TRBV11-2 with TRBJ2-1; 14 bases line up with TRBD2. Germline assignment: CDR1 SGHAT and CDR2 FQNNGV. The CDR3 covers 17 residues. With 4 bases clipped from V and 0 bases from J, the junction kept 2 bases outside the gene matches. DNA for the CDR3: TGTGCCAGCAGCTCGGGACTAGCGGGAGCCTCCTACAATGAGCAGTTCTTC. Protein: CASSSGLAGASYNEQFF.

On this clonotype itself: Being one base from a much bigger clone, this may be a read error. Here the CDR3 omits its conserved ending phenylalanine or tryptophan, so a read error is the likely source. The CDR3 DNA sequence: TGTGCCAGCAGCTGGGAGACAAGCCAAGAGACCCAGTACCTC. It yields the protein CASSWETSQETQYL. The chain carries TRBV11-2 and TRBJ2-5; TRBD2 might be the D (5 bases). Germline V lookup: CDR1 SGHAT, CDR2 FQNNGV. Trimming removed 4 bases at V and 1 base at J, with 10 bases between. The CDR3 extends over 14 amino acids.

The chain is built from TRBV11-2 and TRBJ1-4; 8 bases are shared with TRBD1. The CDR3 totals 14 residues. Germline lookup yields CDR1 SGHAT and CDR2 FQNNGV. J lost 7 bases, V lost 5 bases, and 6 bases had no gene match. The CDR3 coding sequence is TGTGCCAGCAGCGCTGACAGGGGAAGTGAAAAACTGTTTTTT. Protein: CASSADRGSEKLFF.

This clonotype was detected once. V usage is TRBV6-9 and J usage is TRBJ2-7; no firm D call. V was shortened by 7 bases and J by 2 bases, with 15 bases between the two germline ends. The CDR3 covers 14 residues. Per germline, CDR1 MNHGY and CDR2 SVAAGI. CDR3: CASTAPVAPYEQYF. The CDR3 DNA is TGTGCCAGCACCGCCCCGGTCGCCCCCTACGAGCAGTACTTC.

At least ten counts were recorded for this clonotype. V gene TRBV30 combines with J gene TRBJ1-2; the D gene is possibly TRBD1 (6 bases). V shed 0 bases and J shed 4 bases, with 12 bases lying between them. The CDR3 spans 14 residues. Germline CDR1 is GTSNPN and CDR2 is SVGIG (reference sequence). In nucleotides, the CDR3 is TGTGCCTGGAGTGTTACGGGGGCGAGCTATGGCTACACCTTC. Its translation: CAWSVTGASYGYTF.

A note on this clonotype: Its ends do not fully match the called genes, so a read error is possible. The V gene is TRBV5-1, the J gene TRBJ2-5, with D perhaps matching TRBD1 (6 bases). This CDR3 has 14 residues. The germline V gene has CDR1 SGHRS and CDR2 YFSETQ. Here the CDR3 reads CANSLVPGEETQYF. The DNA for the CDR3 is TGCGCCAACAGCTTGGTCCCAGGGGAAGAGACCCAGTACTTC.

The table lists this clonotype with a few counts. The genes are TRBV6-1 and TRBJ2-2; D gene unclear. Trimming took off 5 bases at V and 1 base at J, with 8 bases between the two ends. CDR3 length: 14 residues. From germline, CDR1 is MNHNS and CDR2 SASEGT. CDR3: CASSWAENTGELFF. CDR3 DNA: TGTGCCAGCAGTTGGGCGGAGAACACCGGGGAGCTGTTTTTT.

This clonotype was recorded at least ten times. The rearrangement uses TRBV12-3 or TRBV12-4 and TRBJ2-2; possibly TRBD2 for D (6 bases). The CDR3 extends over 15 amino acids. V was pared by 4 bases and J by 6 bases, with 15 bases between. CDR3 sequence: CASSWGGGVSGELFF. As DNA, the CDR3 is TGTGCCAGCAGTTGGGGTGGAGGGGTGTCCGGGGAGCTGTTTTTT.

This clonotype has at least ten counts. The chain uses TRBV29-1 and TRBJ2-3; possibly TRBD2 for D (6 bases). Germline CDR1 is SQVTM and CDR2 is ANQGSEA. The CDR3 is made up of 13 amino acids. V was trimmed by 6 bases and J by 5 bases, leaving 15 bases between them. CDR3 in amino acids: CSVNGGSRDTQYF. The CDR3 nucleotides are TGCAGCGTGAACGGGGGATCAAGAGATACGCAGTATTTT.

This clonotype occurred many times. This CDR3 reads CSAYLQGANEQFF. DNA of the CDR3: TGCAGCGCCTACTTACAGGGCGCCAATGAGCAGTTCTTC. This chain uses TRBV29-1 with TRBJ2-1; D is possibly TRBD1 (6 bases). Germline loops: CDR1 SQVTM, CDR2 ANQGSEA. Trimming pared 7 bases from V and 6 bases from J, leaving 16 bases between. The CDR3 totals 13 residues.

This clonotype was seen a handful of times. This chain uses TRBV24-1 with TRBJ2-2; D may be TRBD1 (6 bases). This CDR3 region has 13 residues. Germline V gene lookup returns CDR1 KGHDR and CDR2 SFDVKD. V shed 1 base and J shed 7 bases, with 6 bases lying between them. The CDR3 sequence is CATSDLQGGELFF. Here the CDR3 DNA reads TGTGCCACCAGTGATTTACAGGGCGGGGAGCTGTTTTTT.

Ten or more counts support this clonotype. This sequence joins TRBV7-9 and TRBJ1-1; the match to TRBD1 covers 9 bases. The CDR3 contains 15 residues. The trim removed 5 bases at V and 4 bases at J, leaving 8 bases unmatched. CDR1 is SEHNR, CDR2 FQNEAQ, per germline (reference sequence). The DNA of the CDR3 is TGTGCCAGCAGCCCCGTAACAGGGGGCGGCACTGAAGCTTTCTTT. It translates to CASSPVTGGGTEAFF.